The 3 T cell receptor beta chains reported below all come from one sample, sequenced in a study of Tregs in tolerant kidney transplant recipients. Sequencing was performed with immunoSEQ multiplex PCR; in TCRdb, only in-frame clones are kept and a portion is missing. The sample records about 77,000 clones, approximately 98% being singletons. Sequenced material: CD4+ T cells from blood, taken before the transplant. Receptor source: a human donor who received a combined kidney and bone marrow transplant.

V and J are TRBV7-2 and TRBJ1-6; TRBD1 might be the D (5 bases). Germline assignment: CDR1 SGHTA and CDR2 FQGNSA. The V end lost 7 bases, the J end lost 8 bases, and 15 bases lay between the germline ends. This CDR3 spans 14 amino acids. CDR3 in amino acids: CASISPKGYSPLHF. CDR3 coding DNA: TGTGCCAGCATCTCTCCCAAGGGGTATTCACCCCTCCACTTT.

The chain combines TRBV11-2 with TRBJ2-7; D is perhaps TRBD1 (6 bases). The CDR3 extends over 15 amino acids. V lost 1 base and J lost 0, with 10 bases in between. Germline lookup yields CDR1 SGHAT and CDR2 FQNNGV. This CDR3 reads CASSLGSTGSYEQYF. As DNA, the CDR3 is TGTGCCAGCAGCTTAGGATCGACAGGCTCCTACGAGCAGTACTTC.

The rearrangement links TRBV18 to TRBJ1-2; D ambiguous. V shed 6 bases and J shed 8 bases, with 16 bases lying between them. The CDR3 is 13 amino acids. The germline CDR1 and CDR2 sequences are KGHSH and LQKENI. The CDR3 coding sequence is TGTGCCAGCTCCCCCACCCCAGAAAACGGCTACACCTTC. Translation gives CASSPTPENGYTF.